One sample yielded the 17 T cell receptor beta chains listed below, sequenced in a study of blood T cell repertoires in COVID-19. This table comes from immunoSEQ multiplex PCR, and its TCRdb copy is limited to in-frame clones, with some not included. The sample consists of roughly 250,000 clones, about 90% of them appearing once. The specimen sequenced was peripheral blood. These receptors were obtained from a man between 60 and 75 years old who had recovered from COVID-19.

The V call is TRBV11-2, the J call TRBJ2-3; TRBD1 matches 8 bases. Germline loops: CDR1 SGHAT, CDR2 FQNNGV. This CDR3 spans 15 amino acids. After removal of 6 bases from V and 0 bases from J, the junction contained 5 bases not matched to a gene. The CDR3 DNA reads TGTGCCAGCAGTTTACAGGGGGTTAGCACAGATACGCAGTATTTT. Translating gives CASSLQGVSTDTQYF. The full variable domain, completed using reference TRBV11-2 and TRBJ2-3, is EAGVAQSPRYKIIEKRQSVAFWCNPISGHATLYWYQQILGQGPKLLIQFQNNGVVDDSQLPKDRFSAERLKGVDSTLKIQPAKLEDSAVYLCASSLQGVSTDTQYFGPGTRLTVL.

The chain combines TRBV5-1 with TRBJ1-2, with TRBD1 matching 7 bases. CDR1 and CDR2 (germline): SGHRS, YFSETQ. CDR3 size: 15 residues. V dropped 2 bases and J dropped 8; count of bases not matched to a gene: 12. The CDR3 reads CASSFQGTEGGGYTF. For the CDR3, the DNA is TGCGCCAGCAGCTTTCAGGGGACAGAGGGGGGAGGCTACACCTTC.

The rearrangement joins TRBV29-1 to TRBJ1-2, with D maybe TRBD1 (6 bases). This CDR3 has 13 amino acids. The germline V gene encodes CDR1 SQVTM and CDR2 ANQGSEA. The V gene lost 5 bases and the J gene lost 0 bases, with 10 bases spanning the gap. CDR3 sequence reads: CSVLRTANYGYTF. The CDR3 nucleotides are TGCAGCGTTCTCAGGACAGCTAACTATGGCTACACCTTC.

This sequence joins TRBV15 and TRBJ2-3; 10 nucleotides agree with TRBD2. Germline V gene lookup returns CDR1 LNHNV and CDR2 YYDKDF (reference sequence). Unmatched junction bases numbered 7, after V lost 3 bases and J lost 1 base. The CDR3 runs to 17 residues. The CDR3 loop reads CATSSQIAGGGTDTQYF. In DNA form, the CDR3 reads TGTGCCACCAGCAGCCAAATAGCGGGGGGCGGCACAGATACGCAGTATTTT.

Comments on this clone: One end of the junction fails to match germline, which may point to a read error. The chain has TRBV5-3 and TRBJ1-2; weak D call: TRBD1 (6 bases). TRBV5-3 is placed among ORFs of uncertain function. The CDR3 totals 15 residues. For the CDR3, the DNA is TGTGCCAGATGCTTAAAAAATAACAGGGCGAATGGCTACACCTTC. This gives the protein CARCLKNNRANGYTF.

This chain joins TRBV2 and TRBJ1-6; 7 nucleotides agree with TRBD1. The CDR3 loop spans 16 amino acids. V shed 3 bases and J 0 bases; nucleotides not matched to a gene: 2. CDR1 is SNHLY, CDR2 FYNNEI, per germline. For the CDR3, the DNA is TGTGCCAGCAGTGACAGGGGGAGCTCCTATAATTCACCCCTCCACTTT. Translated, it gives CASSDRGSSYNSPLHF.

The rearrangement joins TRBV6-5 to TRBJ1-2, with D possibly being TRBD1 (5 bases). CDR3 length equals 15 residues. V gave up 0 bases and J gave up 5 bases, with 13 bases separating them. Germline CDR1 reads MNHEY; CDR2 reads SVGAGI. CDR3 in amino acids: CASSYSFRGVYGYTF. The DNA of the CDR3 is TGTGCCAGCAGTTACTCGTTTCGGGGGGTTTATGGCTACACCTTC.

The gene calls are TRBV9 and TRBJ2-3, with a possible D match to TRBD1 (6 bases). This CDR3 comprises 15 residues. Trimming cost V 3 bases and J 0 bases, with 11 bases left between them. The germline gives CDR1 SGDLS, CDR2 YYNGEE. The DNA of the CDR3 is TGTGCCAGCAGCGCCGGGACAACTAGCACAGATACGCAGTATTTT. Translating it yields CASSAGTTSTDTQYF. The full variable domain, in which reference TRBV9 and TRBJ2-3 provide the parts outside the CDR3, is DSGVTQTPKHLITATGQRVTLRCSPRSGDLSVYWYQQSLDQGLQFLIQYYNGEERAKGNILERFSAQQFPDLHSELNLSSLELGDSALYFCASSAGTTSTDTQYFGPGTRLTVL.

The rearrangement uses TRBV11-2 and TRBJ2-5; tentatively, D is TRBD2 (6 bases). Trimming took 4 bases from V and 4 from J, leaving 16 bases between them. The CDR3 consists of 15 residues. CDR1 and CDR2 (germline): SGHAT, FQNNGV. The CDR3 sequence: CASSSLAREGETQYF. The DNA for the CDR3 is TGTGCCAGCAGCTCTCTAGCGAGGGAAGGAGAGACCCAGTACTTC.

This clone appeared once. The chain links TRBV3-1 (or the pseudogene TRBV3-2) to TRBJ1-5; perhaps TRBD1 as D (6 bases). The V and J ends lost 5 bases and 6 bases respectively, with 14 bases between them. Germline loops: CDR1 LGHDT, CDR2 YNNKEL (reference sequence). This CDR3 comprises 14 residues. This CDR3 reads CASSDTGFRQPQHF. In DNA form, the CDR3 reads TGTGCCAGCAGCGACACAGGGTTTCGTCAGCCCCAGCATTTT.

The chain is built from TRBV3-1 (or the pseudogene TRBV3-2) and TRBJ2-7; 12 nucleotides align to TRBD1. V shed 4 bases and J 5 bases; nucleotides not matched to a gene: 6. Germline V gene lookup returns CDR1 LGHDT and CDR2 YNNKEL (reference sequence). The CDR3 consists of 15 residues. The CDR3 DNA follows: TGTGCCAGCAGCCTAACCGGGACAGGGGGCAACGAGCAGTACTTC. Translating gives CASSLTGTGGNEQYF.

V usage is TRBV28 and J usage is TRBJ2-4; TRBD1 agrees at 10 bases. Trimming removed 0 bases from V and 8 bases from J; junction bases left unmatched: 7. Germline assignment: CDR1 MDHEN and CDR2 SYDVKM. This CDR3 region has 16 residues. The DNA for the CDR3 is TGTGCCAGCAGTTTATGGCTCCGGGACAGGGGTGACATTCAGTACTTC. This gives the protein CASSLWLRDRGDIQYF.

The chain couples TRBV12-3 or TRBV12-4 to TRBJ1-1; D is possibly TRBD1 (6 bases). The ends were cut back, 6 bases at V and 7 bases at J, with 12 bases in the middle. The CDR3 extends over 12 amino acids. CDR3: CASRHLGGEAFF. The CDR3 DNA reads as TGTGCCAGCAGACATCTAGGGGGTGAAGCTTTCTTT.

As to this clone: One junction end does not reproduce the germline sequence, and a read error may be involved. The chain carries TRBV5-1 and TRBJ2-5; the D gene is possibly TRBD1 (5 bases). The germline gives CDR1 SGHRS, CDR2 YFSETQ. The CDR3 covers 11 residues. The DNA for the CDR3 is TGCGCCAGCAGCGGGCACAGGTTCTGGCACTTC. Its translation: CASSGHRFWHF.

The rearrangement links TRBV27 to TRBJ1-1; D might be TRBD1 (6 bases). V was clipped by 5 bases and J by 0 bases, with 13 bases between them. Per germline, CDR1 MNHEY and CDR2 SMNVEV (reference sequence). The CDR3 consists of 15 residues. CDR3 DNA sequence: TGTGCCAGCAGTCTCAGGGGACACATGAACACTGAAGCTTTCTTT. Amino acid sequence: CASSLRGHMNTEAFF.

The chain joins TRBV6-5 to TRBJ1-5; D gene ambiguous. The germline V and J ends were trimmed by 6 bases and 5 bases, with 11 bases remaining between them. This CDR3 is 13 amino acids long. Germline V gene data show CDR1 as MNHEY and CDR2 as SVGAGI. The CDR3 is CASRTGTDQPQHF. The CDR3 DNA reads TGTGCCAGCAGGACGGGAACGGATCAGCCCCAGCATTTT.

This clone was recorded once. The chain is built from TRBV18 and TRBJ2-1; possibly TRBD1 for D (6 bases). Germline V gene lookup returns CDR1 KGHSH and CDR2 LQKENI. This CDR3 has 12 amino acids. The V end lost 6 bases, the J end lost 7 bases, and 10 bases lay between the germline ends. The CDR3 sequence: CASSLTGNEQFF. DNA of the CDR3: TGTGCCAGCTCTCTCACAGGGAATGAGCAGTTCTTC.